Here is one TCR beta chain with its context. The sample belongs to a study of somatic mutations in cytotoxic T cells in rheumatoid arthritis. Healthy controls were blood donors with median age roughly 56 years (range roughly 20-80) and around 57% female. The protocol was immunoSEQ multiplex PCR, while the TCRdb copy is restricted to in-frame clones and leaves out a portion. The data show approximately 24,000 clones, less than 85% seen once. The sequenced sample was CD8+ T cells sorted from blood. The sequence derives from a woman in her late teens or twenties in good health.

Here the CDR3 DNA reads TGTGCCAGCAGCCAAGATCTGATGATGCTTAATTCACCCCTCCACTTT. Its translation is CASSQDLMMLNSPLHF. The chain carries TRBV4-2 and TRBJ1-6, with D hard to call. Germline assignment: CDR1 LGHNA and CDR2 YNFKEQ. Trimming stripped 0 bases from V and 6 bases from J, with 12 bases between. This CDR3 contains 16 residues.